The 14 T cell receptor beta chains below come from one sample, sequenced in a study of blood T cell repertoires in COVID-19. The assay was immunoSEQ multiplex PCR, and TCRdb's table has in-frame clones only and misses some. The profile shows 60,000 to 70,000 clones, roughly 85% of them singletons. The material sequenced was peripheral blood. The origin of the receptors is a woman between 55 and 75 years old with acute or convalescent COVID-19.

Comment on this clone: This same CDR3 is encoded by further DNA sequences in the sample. CDR3 loop: CASSVSGGPYNEQFF. The CDR3 coding sequence is TGTGCCAGCAGCGTTAGCGGGGGTCCCTACAATGAGCAGTTCTTC. The J gene is TRBJ2-1, the V gene TRBV9; 9 bases agree with TRBD2. The germline V gene encodes CDR1 SGDLS and CDR2 YYNGEE. The CDR3 is 15 amino acids. The J segment lost 2 bases and the V segment lost 2 bases, leaving 2 bases of the junction unmatched.

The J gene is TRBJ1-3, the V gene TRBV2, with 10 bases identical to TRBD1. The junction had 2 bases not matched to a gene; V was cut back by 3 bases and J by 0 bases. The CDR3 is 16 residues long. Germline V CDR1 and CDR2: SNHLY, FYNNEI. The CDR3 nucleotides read TGTGCCAGCAGTGAGGGACAGGGGACCTCTGGAAACACCATATATTTT. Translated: CASSEGQGTSGNTIYF.

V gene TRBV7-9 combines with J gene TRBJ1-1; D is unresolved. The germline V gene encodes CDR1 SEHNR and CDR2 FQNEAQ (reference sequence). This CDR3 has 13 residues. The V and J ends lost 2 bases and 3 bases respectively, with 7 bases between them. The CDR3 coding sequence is TGTGCCAGCAGCTTAACAATGGACACTGAAGCTTTCTTT. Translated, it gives CASSLTMDTEAFF.

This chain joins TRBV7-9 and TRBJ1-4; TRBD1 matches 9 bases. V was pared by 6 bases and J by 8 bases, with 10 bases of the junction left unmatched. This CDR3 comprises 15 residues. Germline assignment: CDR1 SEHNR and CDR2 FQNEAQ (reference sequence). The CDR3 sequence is CASSPGTGNYEKLFF. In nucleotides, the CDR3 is TGTGCCAGCAGTCCCGGGACAGGGAATTACGAAAAACTGTTTTTT.

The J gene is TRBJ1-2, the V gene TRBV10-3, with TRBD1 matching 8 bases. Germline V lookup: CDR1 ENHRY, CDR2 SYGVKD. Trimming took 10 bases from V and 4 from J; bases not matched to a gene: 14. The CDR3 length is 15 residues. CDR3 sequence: CATDRGSASAYGYTF. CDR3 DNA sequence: TGTGCCACAGACAGGGGATCGGCATCGGCCTATGGCTACACCTTC.

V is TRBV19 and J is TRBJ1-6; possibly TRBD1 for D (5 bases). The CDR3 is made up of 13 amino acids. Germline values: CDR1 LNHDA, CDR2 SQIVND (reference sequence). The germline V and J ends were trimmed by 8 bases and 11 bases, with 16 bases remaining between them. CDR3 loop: CASHGRALAPLHF. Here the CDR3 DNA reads TGTGCCAGTCATGGCAGGGCTCTCGCACCCCTCCACTTT.

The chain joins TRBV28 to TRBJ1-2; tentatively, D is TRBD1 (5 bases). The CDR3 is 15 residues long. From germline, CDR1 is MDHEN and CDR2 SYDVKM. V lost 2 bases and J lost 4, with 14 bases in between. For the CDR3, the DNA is TGTGCCAGCAGTTTACTTCCCCCACAGGTCTATGGCTACACCTTC. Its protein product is CASSLLPPQVYGYTF.

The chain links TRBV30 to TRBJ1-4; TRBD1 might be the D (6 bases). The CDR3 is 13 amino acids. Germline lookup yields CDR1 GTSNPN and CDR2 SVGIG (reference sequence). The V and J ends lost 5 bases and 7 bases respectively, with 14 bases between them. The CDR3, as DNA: TGTGCCTGGGGAACAGGGTCGGGTGAAAAACTGTTTTTT. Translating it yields CAWGTGSGEKLFF.

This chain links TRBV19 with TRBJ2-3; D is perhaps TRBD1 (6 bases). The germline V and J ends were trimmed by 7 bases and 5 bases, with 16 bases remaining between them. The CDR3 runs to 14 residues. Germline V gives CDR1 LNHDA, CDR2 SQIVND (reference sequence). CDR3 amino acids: CASNPQGREDTQYF. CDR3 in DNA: TGTGCCAGTAATCCACAGGGTCGCGAAGATACGCAGTATTTT.

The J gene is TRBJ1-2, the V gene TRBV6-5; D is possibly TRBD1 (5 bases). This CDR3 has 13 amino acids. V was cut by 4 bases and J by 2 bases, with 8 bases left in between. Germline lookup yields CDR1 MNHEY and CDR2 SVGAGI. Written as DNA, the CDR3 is TGTGCCAGCAGTTCGACAGACAACTATGGCTACACCTTC. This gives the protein CASSSTDNYGYTF.

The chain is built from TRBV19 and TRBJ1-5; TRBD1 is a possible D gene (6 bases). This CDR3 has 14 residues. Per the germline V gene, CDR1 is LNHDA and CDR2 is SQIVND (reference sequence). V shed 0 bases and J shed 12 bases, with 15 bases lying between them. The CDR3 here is CASSIDGQFTLQHF. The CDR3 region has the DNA TGTGCCAGTAGTATAGACGGACAGTTCACGCTCCAGCATTTT.

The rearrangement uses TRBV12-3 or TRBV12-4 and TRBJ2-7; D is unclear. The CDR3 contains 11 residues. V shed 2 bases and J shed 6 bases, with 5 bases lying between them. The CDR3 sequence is CASSLRSEQYF. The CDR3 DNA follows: TGTGCCAGCAGTTTACGCAGCGAGCAGTACTTC.

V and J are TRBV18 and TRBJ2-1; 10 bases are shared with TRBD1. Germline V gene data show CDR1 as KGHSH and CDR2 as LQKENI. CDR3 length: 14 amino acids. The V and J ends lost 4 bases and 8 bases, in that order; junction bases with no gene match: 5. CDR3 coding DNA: TGTGCCAGCTCACAAGGGACAGGGGAGGATGAGCAGTTCTTC. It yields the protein CASSQGTGEDEQFF.

In DNA form, the CDR3 reads TGTGCCAGCAGCCTAAGAACAGGGTCCGCCGGGGAGCTGTTTTTT. Amino acids: CASSLRTGSAGELFF. The chain joins TRBV7-9 to TRBJ2-2; TRBD1 is a possible D gene (6 bases). Trimming removed 5 bases at V and 6 bases at J, with 16 bases between. The CDR3 has 15 residues. The V gene's germline CDR1 is SEHNR and CDR2 FQNEAQ (reference sequence).